This T cell receptor beta chain was identified during a study of shared clonotypes between healthy human individuals. Germline V CDR1 and CDR2: MNHNS, SASEGT. This CDR3 has 14 residues. V lost 6 bases and J 6 bases, leaving 15 bases between the germline ends. Profiling relied on immunoSEQ multiplex PCR, and the TCRdb table lists in-frame clones only, not all of them. The sample carries 800,000 to 1,200,000 clones, around three quarters recorded once. The rearrangement uses TRBV6-1 and TRBJ1-5; possibly TRBD1 for D (6 bases). Material for sequencing was memory CD4+ T cells from PBMCs. Subset: CD45RA-negative fraction. The clonotype comes from a man between 18 and 35 years old in good health. Some clones in this sample may be carry-over from other donors' samples. In DNA form, the CDR3 reads TGTGCCAGCAGCCGACAGGAGGGGGGTCAGCCCCAGCATTTT. Its translation: CASSRQEGGQPQHF.